This section outlines one T cell receptor (beta chain) sequence together with its context. Germline CDR1 and CDR2: SGHTA and FQGNSA. The ends lost 5 bases at V and 4 bases at J; junction bases unmatched: 9. The CDR3 consists of 15 residues. The data are from a study of blood T cell repertoires in COVID-19. Turning to the study itself: The United States, Italy and Spain provided the acute and convalescent COVID-19 samples.

TCRdb's copy holds only in-frame clones and misses some; the assay was immunoSEQ multiplex PCR. The sample shows more than 300,000 clones, roughly 91% of them seen only once. The source of this sequence is a woman between 25 and 40 years old who had recovered from COVID-19. Source material: PBMCs or T cells enriched from blood (not recorded which). The V gene is TRBV7-2, the J gene TRBJ2-7; 9 bases agree with TRBD2. The CDR3 region is CASSLIAGVGYEQYF. The CDR3 region has the DNA TGTGCCAGCAGCCTCATAGCGGGAGTGGGGTACGAGCAGTACTTC.